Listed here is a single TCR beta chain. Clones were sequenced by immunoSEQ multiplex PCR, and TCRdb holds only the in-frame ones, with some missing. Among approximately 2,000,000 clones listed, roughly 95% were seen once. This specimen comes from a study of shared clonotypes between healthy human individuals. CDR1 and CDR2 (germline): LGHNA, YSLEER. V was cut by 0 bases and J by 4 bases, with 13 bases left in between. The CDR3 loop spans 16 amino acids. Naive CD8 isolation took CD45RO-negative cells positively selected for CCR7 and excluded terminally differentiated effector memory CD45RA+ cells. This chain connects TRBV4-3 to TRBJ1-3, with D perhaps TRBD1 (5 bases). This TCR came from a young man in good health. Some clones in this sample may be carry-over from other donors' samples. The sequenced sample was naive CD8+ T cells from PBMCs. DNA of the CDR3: TGCGCCAGCAGCCAAGATGGAGAAGGGACCGGAAACACCATATATTTT. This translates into CASSQDGEGTGNTIYF.